The present T cell receptor (beta chain) was sequenced within a study of PD-1 blockade in classical Hodgkin lymphoma (dated by TCRdb to the early 2020s). Describing the broader study: Nivolumab dosing was 3 mg/kg intravenously every 2 weeks, continuing until either disease progression or unacceptable toxicity. A peripheral blood immune signature of response to PD-1 blockade in classical Hodgkin lymphoma was defined using TCR beta sequencing and CyTOF.

On this clone: The clone's antigen remains unknown. One base away there is no much larger clone; base qualities are not given.

Interpreted using the paper, the time point label stands for: cycle 4 day 1 (C4D1), after more than five weeks of nivolumab. Every trial patient had relapsed following autologous stem cell transplantation, and prior brentuximab vedotin exposure was what differed among cohorts A, B and C. The trial cohort was composed of approximately 60 patients with relapsed/refractory classical Hodgkin lymphoma, for whom complete response, partial response or progressive disease was recorded as best overall response. In the multi-cohort phase II CheckMate 205 trial, trial patients received single-agent nivolumab. An independent review committee assessed best overall response by applying the 2007 International Working Group response criteria. PBMCs from the trial were collected at three points: immediately before nivolumab initiation (C1D1), and during therapy at cycle 2 day 1 and cycle 4 day 1. Peripheral blood was collected in 8 mL Vacutainer Cell Preparation Tubes, from which PBMCs were isolated by centrifugation and then cryopreserved.

The Qiagen DNeasy kit was used to extract genomic DNA both from unsorted PBMCs and from the negatively selected CD4+ and CD8+ fractions. Using primers that anneal to V and J segments, immunoSEQ multiplex PCR amplified the TCR beta CDR3 regions. A synthetic immune receptor repertoire was used to minimize amplification bias, and any residual bias was removed computationally once sequencing was done. The study's own analysis went as follows. Repertoire diversity was quantified as the Shannon entropy index using custom Python scripts. Unsorted, CD4+ and CD8+ repertoires were examined separately, except in combined analyses, for which CD4+ and CD8+ sequences were merged in silico. A clone counted as expanded when the clone's frequency after treatment rose at least 2-fold relative to C1D1, and clones undetected at baseline were given a pseudocount of 0.5. Singleton clones were defined as clones with 0 or 1 copy at C1D1, and non-singleton clones were defined as clones with 2 or more copies. Clones expanded in unsorted samples were labelled as CD4+, CD8+ or unknown by matching protein sequences in sorted samples from the same patient. Wilcoxon tests on paired samples were used to test diversity changes from C1D1 to C4D1. The table comes from immuneACCESS by way of TCRdb, which keeps in-frame sequences with V and J called. Part of the clones is missing from these tables; in studies checked, under half for an unresolved V gene and the rest for unknown reasons. The V and J calls and clone size come from that table; D and trimming were worked out from the DNA. The sample table shows 50,000 or so clones, and nearly 90% are seen once. The ten largest clones capture over 11% of the sample.

Study-wide conclusions, independent of this receptor: The study was limited to a single clinical trial cohort, and causes of repertoire differences, possibly disease activity or prior therapy, remained undefined. Patients starting nivolumab less than 1 year after ASCT had lower diversity and were excluded from later analyses to avoid confounding by immune reconstitution. Baseline TCR diversity was reported to be lower in newly diagnosed patients than in healthy donors and to be lower still in relapsed/refractory patients. Trial patients achieving complete response had baseline diversity similar to newly diagnosed patients, whereas partial responders and progressors had significantly lower diversity. By C4D1, a significant rise was seen in CD4+ TCR diversity but not in CD8+ TCR diversity (p=0.0027 vs p=0.16), and the rise was most apparent among complete responders (p=0.02).

CDR1 is given as MDHEN and CDR2 as SYDVKM, both from the germline V gene. For this chain, trimming is 6 bases at the V end and 1 base at the J end, and the number of junction bases without a gene match is 9. The CDR3 covers 15 residues, taking in both the cysteine and the phenylalanine. The read is trimmed to its CDR3 DNA, 45 bases read in frame from base 1. The receptor was isolated from a human donor with classical Hodgkin lymphoma. The chain is assembled from TRBV28 and TRBJ2-7; 7 bases in the middle match TRBD1. The source material was peripheral blood mononuclear cells (PBMCs), sampled before the fourth cycle of nivolumab. The CDR3 amino acid sequence is: CASRNVQGSSYEQYF. The nucleotides read TGTGCCAGCAGGAATGTACAGGGGAGTTCCTACGAGCAGTACTTC. The variable domain in full, with residues beyond the CDR3 obtained from the reference TRBV28 and TRBJ2-7 genes, is DVKVTQSSRYLVKRTGEKVFLECVQDMDHENMFWYRQDPGLGLRLIYFSYDVKMKEKGDIPEGYSVSREKKERFSLILESASTNQTSMYLCASRNVQGSSYEQYFGPGTRLTVT.